Listed here are 27 T cell receptor beta chains from one sample, sequenced in a study of molecular identifiers for immune sequencing clone quantification. TCRdb fed the PCR reads into MiXCR, producing one record per CDR3 protein. In the table there are about 510,000 distinct CDR3 sequences, over 20% of which are singletons. The sample comprised naive CD8+ T cells from blood, with Jurkat cell RNA spiked in. Stated subset: FACS-sorted CD8+CD4-CCR7+CD45RA+ naive T cells. These receptors originate from a human donor in good health. Some libraries in this study had Jurkat cell RNA spiked in.

Comments on this clonotype: The junction differs from germline at one of its ends, possibly a read error. The V gene is TRBV15, the J gene TRBJ2-5; tentatively, D is TRBD1 (6 bases). This CDR3 has 15 amino acids. Germline V gene sequence: CDR1 LNHNV, CDR2 YYDKDF (reference sequence). CDR3 amino acids: CATSREWTVKESQYF. CDR3 coding DNA: TGTGCCACCAGCAGAGAATGGACAGTAAAAGAGTCCCAGTACTTC.

This CDR3 is CASSDAPGLTDTQYF. The CDR3 region has the DNA TGCGCCAGCAGTGATGCACCGGGTCTCACAGATACGCAGTATTTT. V and J are TRBV10-1 and TRBJ2-3, with D unclear. Germline assignment: CDR1 WNHNN and CDR2 SYGVQD (reference sequence). V was trimmed by 3 bases and J by 2 bases, leaving 12 bases between them. This CDR3 has 15 residues.

As regards this clonotype: A much larger clone differs from this one at a single base, so this may be a read error. The V gene is TRBV27, the J gene TRBJ1-5; D remains unclear. The CDR3 length is 13 residues. The V end was cut by 4 bases, the J end by 5 bases, with 9 bases between. In germline, CDR1 is MNHEY, CDR2 SMNVEV (reference sequence). Here the CDR3 reads CASSSGIHQPQHF. CDR3 DNA: TGTGCCAGCAGTTCAGGTATCCATCAGCCCCAGCATTTT.

This clonotype has only a few counts. The rearrangement joins TRBV20-1 to TRBJ2-1, with TRBD1 matching over 7 bases. The CDR3 is 14 residues long. Trimming cost V 4 bases and J 8 bases; bases outside gene matches: 11. Germline loops: CDR1 DFQATT, CDR2 SNEGSKA (reference sequence). The CDR3 is CSAISDRLWDEQFF. The CDR3 DNA is TGCAGTGCTATCTCGGACAGGCTATGGGATGAGCAGTTCTTC.

On this clonotype itself: A junction boundary mismatches the germline segment, possibly from a read error. This chain uses TRBV7-2 with TRBJ2-1, with 11 bases fitting TRBD2. Germline-derived CDR1 and CDR2 are SGHTA and FQGNSA. This CDR3 has 15 residues. CDR3 DNA sequence: TGTGCCAGCAGCTTTACTAGCGGGGGTTACACTGAGCAGTTCTTC. Encoded protein: CASSFTSGGYTEQFF.

About this clonotype itself: It may be a read error: a sequence one base away is much more abundant. This chain connects TRBV7-7 to TRBJ2-3, with D unresolved. The DNA end favors TRBJ1-5, so the J call may be wrong. Germline lookup yields CDR1 SSHAT and CDR2 FNYEAQ (reference sequence). The CDR3 totals 14 residues. CDR3 coding DNA: TGTGCTAGCAGCTCAAATCTATTTGGAGATACGCAGCATTTT. It translates to CASSSNLFGDTQHF.

This clonotype appeared a few times. The rearrangement joins TRBV2 to TRBJ2-2; the match to TRBD1 covers 8 bases. This CDR3 spans 18 amino acids. Germline V gene lookup returns CDR1 SNHLY and CDR2 FYNNEI. V was pared by 4 bases and J by 1 base, with 11 bases of the junction left unmatched. CDR3 nucleotides: TGTGCCAGCAGTGGATCGGGACAGGTTACCCTGAACACCGGGGAGCTGTTTTTT. Translating gives CASSGSGQVTLNTGELFF.

V is TRBV20-1 and J is TRBJ2-1, with TRBD2 identical over 10 bases. CDR3 size: 15 residues. After removal of 1 base from V and 4 bases from J, the junction contained 4 bases not matched to a gene. Germline V lookup: CDR1 DFQATT, CDR2 SNEGSKA (reference sequence). The CDR3 DNA sequence: TGCAGTGCTAGAGCACTAGCGGGGAATTACAATGAGCAGTTCTTC. It translates to CSARALAGNYNEQFF.

This clonotype has at least ten counts. The V call is TRBV6-2 or TRBV6-3, the J call TRBJ1-5; no clear D. V lost 6 bases, J lost 3 bases, and 21 bases lay in between. The CDR3 has 17 residues. CDR1 and CDR2 from the germline V gene are MNHEY and SVGEGT. CDR3 in amino acids: CASRMESVIGDNQPQHF. Written as DNA, the CDR3 is TGTGCCAGCAGGATGGAGAGCGTCATAGGAGACAATCAGCCCCAGCATTTT.

This clonotype was recorded many times. The chain uses TRBV19 and TRBJ1-1; TRBD1 is a possible D gene (5 bases). V was cut by 6 bases and J by 7 bases, with 15 bases left in between. This CDR3 contains 13 residues. Germline CDR1 LNHDA, CDR2 SQIVND (reference sequence). CDR3 sequence (DNA): TGTGCCAGTAGATGGGAGGACAAAAGTGAAGCTTTCTTT. Its translation: CASRWEDKSEAFF.

This clonotype was picked up many times. The chain links TRBV29-1 to TRBJ1-5; possible D gene TRBD1, 5 bases. Trimming took off 8 bases at V and 6 bases at J, with 17 bases between the two ends. The CDR3 sequence is 13 residues long. The germline CDR1 and CDR2 sequences are SQVTM and ANQGSEA. CDR3 in DNA: TGCAGCACCGCGCAGGGCTTGGGTCAGCCCCAGCATTTT. This codes for CSTAQGLGQPQHF.

The CDR3 reads CASRISSGGYNEQFF. In nucleotides, the CDR3 is TGTGCCAGCAGGATTTCTAGCGGGGGTTACAATGAGCAGTTCTTC. V usage is TRBV6-2 or TRBV6-3 and J usage is TRBJ2-1; 10 nucleotides line up with TRBD2. CDR1 and CDR2 (germline): MNHEY, SVGEGT. This CDR3 spans 15 amino acids. Trimming took 6 bases from V and 4 from J; bases not matched to a gene: 6.

This clonotype was recorded at least ten times. The chain couples TRBV7-2 to TRBJ2-3, with TRBD2 matching over 7 bases. The junction had 4 bases not matched to a gene; V was cut back by 4 bases and J by 0 bases. Germline CDR1 is SGHTA and CDR2 is FQGNSA. CDR3 size: 15 residues. The CDR3 coding sequence is TGTGCCAGCAGCTCCCTAGCGGAAAGCACAGATACGCAGTATTTT. It codes for CASSSLAESTDTQYF.

This clonotype has ten or more counts. J is TRBJ1-1 and V is TRBV27; 8 nucleotides line up with TRBD1. The CDR3 extends over 13 amino acids. J was trimmed by 5 bases and V by 3 bases; bases with no gene match: 2. Germline CDR1 reads MNHEY; CDR2 reads SMNVEV (reference sequence). The CDR3 spells CASSLDRDTEAFF. As DNA, the CDR3 is TGTGCCAGCAGTTTGGACAGGGATACTGAAGCTTTCTTT.

This clonotype was counted a few times. CDR3 sequence: CSARELLYNEQFF. CDR3 sequence (DNA): TGCAGTGCTAGAGAATTGCTCTACAATGAGCAGTTCTTC. This chain links TRBV20-1 with TRBJ2-1, with unresolved D. V dropped 0 bases and J dropped 3 bases, with 6 bases sitting between them. In germline, CDR1 is DFQATT, CDR2 SNEGSKA (reference sequence). The length of the CDR3 is 13 residues.

As regards this clonotype: The junction does not match germline at one end; this may be a read error. The J gene is TRBJ1-1, the V gene TRBV30, with D unresolved. The CDR3 sequence is 13 residues long. Germline V lookup: CDR1 GTSNPN, CDR2 SVGIG (reference sequence). The CDR3 coding sequence is TGTGCCTGGAGTGTTTTGGGATACACTGAAGCTCTCTTT. Encoded protein: CAWSVLGYTEALF.

This clonotype occurred a few times. V usage is TRBV3-1 and J usage is TRBJ1-1, with D possibly matching TRBD1 (5 bases). The CDR3 consists of 14 residues. Between the trimmed V and J ends, which lost 0 bases and 5 bases, there was a span of 10 bases. Germline V gene sequence: CDR1 LGHDT, CDR2 YNNKEL (reference sequence). In nucleotides, the CDR3 is TGTGCCAGCAGCCAAGATTGGGGGGTAACTGAAGCTTTCTTT. Its protein is CASSQDWGVTEAFF.

Comment on this clonotype: It is likely a read error, because the conserved phenylalanine at the end of the CDR3 is missing. The J gene is TRBJ1-6, the V gene TRBV20-1; D perhaps matches TRBD1 (5 bases). CDR3 length: 13 residues. The V and J ends lost 8 bases and 7 bases respectively, with 15 bases between them. Per the germline V gene, CDR1 is DFQATT and CDR2 is SNEGSKA (reference sequence). The CDR3 DNA follows: TGCAGTCCAAGCTCGGGGGAGAATTCACCCCTCCACCTT. Its protein product is CSPSSGENSPLHL.

The genes are TRBV7-9 and TRBJ2-7, with D perhaps matching TRBD2 (6 bases). Germline lookup yields CDR1 SEHNR and CDR2 FQNEAQ (reference sequence). V was clipped by 2 bases and J by 5 bases, with 19 bases between them. This CDR3 is 16 amino acids long. The CDR3 coding sequence is TGTGCCAGCAGCTTATCGGGACTTCCAGGTGGTAACGAGCAGTACTTC. This gives the protein CASSLSGLPGGNEQYF.

On this clonotype: No conserved phenylalanine or tryptophan is present at the end of the CDR3, so a read error is the likely explanation. The chain has TRBV7-2 and TRBJ2-7; D remains ambiguous. The CDR3 runs 14 residues. The germline V gene has CDR1 SGHTA and CDR2 FQGNSA. Trimming stripped 0 bases from V and 2 bases from J, with 8 bases between. The CDR3 loop is CASSLAPVPYEQYL. The CDR3 DNA is TGTGCCAGCAGCTTAGCCCCAGTTCCCTACGAGCAGTACCTC.

This clonotype came up many times. The CDR3 loop is CASSYRTGDYNEQFF. CDR3 nucleotides: TGTGCCAGCAGTTACAGAACAGGCGACTACAATGAGCAGTTCTTC. The chain is built from TRBV6-2 or TRBV6-3 and TRBJ2-1; possibly TRBD1 for D (5 bases). Per germline, CDR1 MNHEY and CDR2 SVGEGT. The V and J ends lost 2 bases and 3 bases respectively, with 11 bases between them. CDR3 length: 15 residues.

This clonotype was observed once. The chain employs TRBV27 and TRBJ1-2; TRBD1 matches 9 bases. CDR1 is MNHEY, CDR2 SMNVEV, per germline (reference sequence). The CDR3 covers 14 residues. J lost 6 bases, V lost 4 bases, and 6 bases had no gene match. CDR3 amino acids: CASSSWDRVHGYTF. CDR3 sequence (DNA): TGTGCCAGCAGTTCATGGGACAGGGTCCATGGCTACACCTTC.

Comments on this clonotype: A much larger clone lies one base from this, so it may be a read error. This chain connects TRBV2 to TRBJ2-4; D possibly corresponds to TRBD1 (6 bases). Per the germline V gene, CDR1 is SNHLY and CDR2 is FYNNEI. Between the trimmed V and J ends, which lost 7 bases and 1 base, there was a span of 17 bases. The CDR3 has 16 residues. The CDR3 region has the DNA TGTGCCAGCACCATCCTGGACAGCCAGGCCAAAAACATTCAGTACTTC. It is translated as CASTILDSQAKNIQYF.

The rearrangement uses TRBV12-3 or TRBV12-4 and TRBJ1-5, with TRBD1 identical over 7 bases. The V and J ends lost 3 bases and 6 bases, in that order; junction bases with no gene match: 5. There are 14 residues in the CDR3. CDR3 nucleotide sequence: TGTGCCAGCAGTTTGTCGGCAGGGGGTCAGCCCCAGCATTTT. Amino acids: CASSLSAGGQPQHF.

This clonotype was counted a few times. The chain uses TRBV19 and TRBJ2-2; TRBD2 matches at 7 bases. The CDR3 runs 13 residues. The junction had 0 bases not matched to a gene; V was cut back by 3 bases and J by 5 bases. Germline assignment: CDR1 LNHDA and CDR2 SQIVND (reference sequence). CDR3 residues: CASSMGGTGELFF. The DNA of the CDR3 is TGTGCCAGTAGTATGGGGGGGACCGGGGAGCTGTTTTTT.

This chain links TRBV6-2 or TRBV6-3 with TRBJ2-1; TRBD2 might be the D (6 bases). Germline-derived CDR1 and CDR2 are MNHEY and SVGEGT. The CDR3 loop spans 17 amino acids. V was cut by 7 bases and J by 9 bases, with 28 bases left in between. The CDR3 spells CASTRDFTKLSRGEQFF. CDR3 coding DNA: TGTGCCAGCACTAGGGACTTCACGAAGCTGTCCCGTGGTGAGCAGTTCTTC.

The chain uses TRBV4-1 and TRBJ2-1, with 8 positions matching TRBD1. The CDR3 spans 16 residues. Trimming took 3 bases from V and 4 from J; bases not matched to a gene: 8. Germline CDR1 MGHRA, CDR2 YSYEKL. In nucleotides, the CDR3 is TGCGCCAGCAGCCACGATCCGGGACAGGTTTACAATGAGCAGTTCTTC. Translated, it gives CASSHDPGQVYNEQFF.